The clone carrying this TCR beta chain was seen a handful of times. In the original analysis: Amplification of reference gene primers provided the estimated nucleated cell counts. Using immunoSEQ multiplex PCR, the repertoire was profiled, and TCRdb retains in-frame clones only, with some absent. The V and J calls and clone size were taken over from that table, and D and trimming were inferred from the DNA. The sample shows under 150,000 clones, around 78% of them seen only once. This sample was included in a study of blood T cell repertoires in COVID-19. Study details: The origin of the acute and convalescent COVID-19 samples was the United States, Italy and Spain. PBMCs, B-cell-depleted T cells, or T cells provided the cDNA or gDNA that made up the material.

The CDR3 extends over 13 amino acids. Germline values: CDR1 SGHTA, CDR2 FQGTGA. The V and J ends lost 3 bases and 5 bases, in that order; junction bases with no gene match: 3. The clonotype was recovered from a man in his thirties or forties with acute or convalescent COVID-19. Material: peripheral blood. The rearrangement links TRBV7-3 to TRBJ2-5, with TRBD2 matching 7 bases. CDR3 region: CASSFAGEETQYF. The DNA of the CDR3 is TGTGCCAGCAGCTTCGCGGGGGAGGAGACCCAGTACTTC.